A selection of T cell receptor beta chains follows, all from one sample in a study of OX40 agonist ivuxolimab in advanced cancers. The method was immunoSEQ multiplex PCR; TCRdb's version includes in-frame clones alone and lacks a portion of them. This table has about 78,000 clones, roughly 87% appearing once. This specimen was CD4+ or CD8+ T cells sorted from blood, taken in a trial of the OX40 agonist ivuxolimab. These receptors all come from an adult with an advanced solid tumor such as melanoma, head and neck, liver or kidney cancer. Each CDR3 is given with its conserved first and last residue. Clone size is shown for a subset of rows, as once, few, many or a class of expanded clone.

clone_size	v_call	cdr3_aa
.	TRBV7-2	CASSLVGGGGTQYF
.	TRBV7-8	CASSLRGSSYNEQFF
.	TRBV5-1	CASKTGTGAGELFF
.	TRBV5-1	CASSRSGDSYEQYF
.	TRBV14	CASSQGSSFFTGELFF
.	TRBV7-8	CASSLVRETYGYTF
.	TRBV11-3	CASSRQGGFDEKLFF
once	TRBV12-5	CASGLAFSEQFF
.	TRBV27	CASSSETGARGYTF
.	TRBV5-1	CASSFDRYSYNEQFF
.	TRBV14	CASSQSGLNTQYF
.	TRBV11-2	CASSLTGTGPYEQYF
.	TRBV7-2	CASSFGRVTDTQYF
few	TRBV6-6	CASSYSDQPQHF
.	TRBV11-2	CASSPNTEFSTEAFF
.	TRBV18	CASSRRVGVSKAGAFF
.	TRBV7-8	CASSEQGASHEQYF
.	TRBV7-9	CASSRGQGEKLFF
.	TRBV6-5	CASSYSLFATNEKLFF
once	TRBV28	CASSYISGSRGTDTQYF
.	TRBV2	CASSEGQSYGYTF
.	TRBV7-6	CASSLGQTSYNEQFF
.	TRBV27	CASSLGGRGPYEQYF
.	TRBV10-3	CAMKGQGEQYF
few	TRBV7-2	CASSLQGDQPQHF
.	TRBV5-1	CASSLTPGGLNYGYTF
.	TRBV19	CASSLWGWSSYNEQFF
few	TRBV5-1	CASSSRSVNTGELFF
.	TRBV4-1	CASSIGGTGFVKTQYF
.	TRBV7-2	CASSLGLATKETQYF
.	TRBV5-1	CASSLEVAGDTQYF
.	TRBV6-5	CASSYRQGNQPQHF
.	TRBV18	CASSPQGEKLFF
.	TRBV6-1	CASKQGTPDTQYF
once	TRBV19	CASTPMGYNEQFF
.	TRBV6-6	CASMDGYQPQHF
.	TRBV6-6	CASRKSGLADYEQYF
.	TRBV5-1	CASSTDYPSGGVQFF
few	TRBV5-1	CASSRDTSASSYNEQFF
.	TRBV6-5	CASSTTGAYEQYF
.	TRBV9	CASSVEEGQVGDTQYF
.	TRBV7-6	CASSLSRNTEAFF
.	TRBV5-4	CASGGEIGANVLTF
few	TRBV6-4	CASSAGTGYGYTF
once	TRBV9	CASSGMSQGANNEQFF
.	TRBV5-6	CASSRATIGLAPTYEQYF
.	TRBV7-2	CASSLAIRGRDTEAFF
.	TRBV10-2	CASQDRASQPQHF
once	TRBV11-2	CASSFGFSDTQYF
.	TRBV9	CASSVALAGLAAQETQYF
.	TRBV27	CASTKKAGVGAGSHNEQFF
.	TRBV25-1	CASSTQGAFGYTF
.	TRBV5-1	CASSPRLLSNYGYTF